The T cell receptor beta chain described here comes from a study of blood T cell repertoires in COVID-19 (dated by TCRdb to 2020 to 2021). Study-level background: Samples from collaborators originated in the United States, Italy and Spain and spanned both the acute and convalescent phases of COVID-19. The prospective study material was composed of cDNA or gDNA derived from T cells, B-cell-depleted T cells, or PBMCs. The dataset comprised deeply sampled blood TCRbeta repertoires from subjects exposed to, actively infected with, or recovered from COVID-19. The repertoires were made available in a free public database intended to serve as a resource for research on the immune response to SARS-CoV-2. The samples were drawn from two sources: the first 160 participants of the ongoing ImmuneRACE study, and 1,000 to 1,500 subjects contributed by 6 global collaborators. The sample metadata nearly always contained a de-identified subject ID, COVID-19 status, age in years and sex. Where HLA class I and class II types were available, the types were taken from metadata supplied by the sample provider, not from assay-based typing. What the study reported, not specific to this receptor: The amount of clinical and demographic metadata varied by source and participant and was provided uncurated.

This clone was recorded only once. Its cognate antigen has yet to be identified. There are no base qualities to consult, and no much larger clone falls within one base. The trim is 4 bases for V and 1 base for J, with a gap of 10 bases between the germline ends. CDR1 is given as SNHLY and CDR2 as FYNNEI, both from the germline V gene. Reading from cysteine to phenylalanine, the CDR3 counts 14 amino acids. Of the read, only the CDR3 DNA is kept; its 42 bases are in frame from base 1. TCRbeta CDR3 regions were amplified from genomic DNA using the immunoSEQ Assay, a bias-controlled multiplex PCR. On the authors' methods: The number of nucleated cells in each sample was estimated from the amplification of reference gene primers within the assay. Sequence reads were collapsed and filtered to measure the absolute abundance of every unique TCRbeta CDR3 rearrangement. Productive Simpson clonality was computed per sample as the square root of Simpson's diversity index over productive rearrangements. The table was pulled from immuneACCESS by TCRdb, which kept in-frame rearrangements only. Such tables lose some clones; where checked, under half of the loss comes from unresolved V genes, and the rest has no known cause. D and trimming come from the DNA, and the V and J calls and clone size come from that table. This sample lists around 290,000 clones; about 89% were detected once. The ten largest clones add up to about 4.6% of the sample.

Collaborating institutions collected whole blood in K2EDTA tubes following their own protocols. For TCRbeta analysis, collaborator samples were shipped as frozen whole blood, as isolated PBMCs, or as DNA extracted from either sample type. The sample was peripheral blood. This TCR was recovered from a man aged 40-49 years with acute or convalescent COVID-19. The chain joins TRBV2 to TRBJ1-1; TRBD1 is a possible D gene, resting on 6 matching bases. The CDR3 is CASSGGTRNTEAFF. The sequenced DNA: TGTGCCAGCAGTGGGGGGACAAGGAACACTGAAGCTTTCTTT.